One sample yielded the 18 T cell receptor beta chains listed below, sequenced in a study of STAT5B mutations in CD4+ large granular lymphocyte leukemia. Assay used: immunoSEQ multiplex PCR; TCRdb lists only in-frame clones, some missing. In the table there are approximately 52,000 clones, under 80% of which are singletons. Sequencing input: CD4+ T cells from blood buffy coats. These receptors were collected from a human donor in good health.

In its sample, this clone ranks as medium-sized (0.01 to 0.1%). The chain is built from TRBV27 and TRBJ1-1; the D gene is possibly TRBD1 (5 bases). The V end was cut by 6 bases, the J end by 1 base, with 15 bases between. Germline CDR1 MNHEY, CDR2 SMNVEV (reference sequence). The CDR3 has 15 amino acids. CDR3 amino acids: CASRLGRVGNTEAFF. The DNA of the CDR3 is TGTGCCAGCAGATTGGGCAGGGTTGGGAACACTGAAGCTTTCTTT.

This chain uses TRBV30 with TRBJ1-2; D unclear. Germline V gene sequence: CDR1 GTSNPN, CDR2 SVGIG (reference sequence). Between the trimmed V and J ends, which lost 7 bases and 4 bases, there was a span of 10 bases. The CDR3 length is 11 residues. This CDR3 reads CAFSRRYGYTF. CDR3 DNA: TGTGCCTTCTCAAGGCGCTATGGCTACACCTTC.

This clone has more than one count but fewer than ten. This rearrangement joins TRBV28 to TRBJ2-7; D remains unclear. Germline lookup yields CDR1 MDHEN and CDR2 SYDVKM. The CDR3 consists of 11 residues. Between the trimmed V and J ends, which lost 2 bases and 7 bases, there was a span of 6 bases. The CDR3 protein is CASSLVGEQYF. DNA of the CDR3: TGTGCCAGCAGTTTAGTTGGAGAGCAGTACTTC.

The rearrangement uses TRBV6-1 and TRBJ2-7; 7 positions match TRBD1. Germline V gene sequence: CDR1 MNHNS, CDR2 SASEGT. J gave up 4 bases and V 5 bases, and 8 bases lay outside the gene matches. This CDR3 has 14 residues. CDR3 residues: CASSRQGSGYEQYV. The CDR3 bases are TGTGCCAGCAGTAGACAGGGTTCGGGTTACGAGCAGTACGTC.

This clone occurred a few times. The chain uses TRBV11-2 and TRBJ2-7, with a weak D call TRBD2 (5 bases). Germline CDR1 is SGHAT and CDR2 is FQNNGV. The V end lost 5 bases, the J end lost 7 bases, and 15 bases lay between the germline ends. This CDR3 has 13 residues. In DNA, the CDR3 is TGTGCCAGCAGCCCCTCTGGGCCGGGGGAGCAGTACTTC. It is translated as CASSPSGPGEQYF.

This clone was seen once. The chain carries TRBV19 and TRBJ1-4; no clear D gene. V shed 8 bases and J shed 8 bases, with 15 bases lying between them. CDR1 is LNHDA and CDR2 is SQIVND in the germline V gene (reference sequence). CDR3 length: 13 residues. For the CDR3, the DNA is TGTGCCAGTGTCGGATTGGGAGAGGAAAAACTGTTTTTT. Its translation is CASVGLGEEKLFF. The full variable domain, in which reference TRBV19 and TRBJ1-4 provide the parts outside the CDR3, is DGGITQSPKYLFRKEGQNVTLSCEQNLNHDAMYWYRQDPGQGLRLIYYSQIVNDFQKGDIAEGYSVSREKKESFPLTVTSAQKNPTAFYLCASVGLGEEKLFFGSGTQLSVL.

The chain joins TRBV27 to TRBJ2-3, with 9 positions matching TRBD2. The CDR3 consists of 13 residues. Per germline, CDR1 MNHEY and CDR2 SMNVEV (reference sequence). V shed 7 bases and J 4 bases; nucleotides not matched to a gene: 3. The CDR3 region has the DNA TGTGCCAGCAAGAAGCGGGGGGCAGATACGCAGTATTTT. Its translation is CASKKRGADTQYF.

This clone was seen a few times. The rearrangement uses TRBV7-9 and TRBJ1-3, with D unclear. V was shortened by 5 bases and J by 4 bases, with 9 bases between the two germline ends. Germline values: CDR1 SEHNR, CDR2 FQNEAQ (reference sequence). This CDR3 is built from 13 residues. CDR3 loop: CASSPRNGNTIYF. The CDR3 bases are TGTGCCAGCAGCCCCCGTAACGGAAACACCATATATTTT.

This rearrangement joins TRBV30 to TRBJ1-1, with TRBD1 identical over 9 bases. The junction had 17 bases not matched to a gene; V was cut back by 7 bases and J by 11 bases. The CDR3 has 14 residues. CDR1 is GTSNPN and CDR2 is SVGIG in the germline V gene (reference sequence). CDR3 sequence: CASPTRDRDGGAFF. The CDR3 DNA sequence: TGTGCCTCTCCAACCCGGGACAGGGACGGTGGGGCTTTCTTT. Full variable domain (rest looked up from reference TRBV30 and TRBJ1-1): SQTIHQWPATLVQPVGSPLSLECTVEGTSNPNLYWYRQAAGRGLQLLFYSVGIGQISSEVPQNLSASRPQDRQFILSSKKLLLSDSGFYLCASPTRDRDGGAFFGQGTRLTVV.

This sequence joins TRBV18 and TRBJ2-3, with D tentatively TRBD1 (5 bases). The CDR3 is 14 residues long. The V end lost 0 bases, the J end lost 2 bases, and 6 bases lay between the germline ends. CDR1 and CDR2 (germline): KGHSH, LQKENI. The CDR3 loop is CASSPPGATDTQYF. The CDR3 region has the DNA TGTGCCAGCTCACCACCAGGGGCCACAGATACGCAGTATTTT.

Written as DNA, the CDR3 is TGTGCCAGCACCATCTCCGGGACAGGGGGAGGCACCGGGGAGCTGTTTTTT. Translated: CASTISGTGGGTGELFF. V usage is TRBV9 and J usage is TRBJ2-2, with TRBD1 matching 11 bases. V lost 6 bases, J lost 4 bases, and 11 bases stayed unmatched. CDR3 length: 17 amino acids. The germline gives CDR1 SGDLS, CDR2 YYNGEE.

A few counts support this clone. The chain joins TRBV2 to TRBJ2-5, with D possibly matching TRBD1 (5 bases). Trimming removed 4 bases from V and 4 bases from J, with 10 bases in between. The germline CDR1 and CDR2 sequences are SNHLY and FYNNEI. This CDR3 has 13 residues. The CDR3 nucleotides read TGTGCCAGCAGTGTTATAGGGGTAGAGACCCAGTACTTC. This gives the protein CASSVIGVETQYF.

This chain uses TRBV7-6 with TRBJ1-5, with a tentative D call TRBD1 (6 bases). V was trimmed by 4 bases and J by 1 base, leaving 17 bases between them. Germline-derived CDR1 and CDR2 are SGHVS and FNYEAQ. The CDR3 contains 17 residues. For the CDR3, the DNA is TGTGCCAGCAGCTCCCTGGGGGGCGCGTCGAGCAATCAGCCCCAGCATTTT. It encodes CASSSLGGASSNQPQHF.

This clone has a handful of counts. J is TRBJ1-5 and V is TRBV5-1; 7 nucleotides line up with TRBD1. This CDR3 has 15 amino acids. Germline V gives CDR1 SGHRS, CDR2 YFSETQ. Trimming removed 5 bases from V and 8 bases from J; junction bases left unmatched: 13. Here the CDR3 DNA reads TGCGCCAGCAGACCCGGACAGGCCCCTATTGAGCCCCAGCATTTT. It specifies CASRPGQAPIEPQHF. Together with reference TRBV5-1 and TRBJ1-5, the CDR3 gives the full variable domain: KAGVTQTPRYLIKTRGQQVTLSCSPISGHRSVSWYQQTPGQGLQFLFEYFSETQRNKGNFPGRFSGRQFSNSRSEMNVSTLELGDSALYLCASRPGQAPIEPQHFGDGTRLSIL.

CDR3 residues: CASSPSKETQYF. CDR3 nucleotide sequence: TGTGCCAGCTCACCATCGAAAGAGACCCAGTACTTC. The chain combines TRBV18 with TRBJ2-5; D is undetermined. This CDR3 has 12 residues. The germline CDR1 and CDR2 sequences are KGHSH and LQKENI. Trimming removed 2 bases from V and 3 bases from J, with 4 bases in between.

J is TRBJ1-6 and V is TRBV30; D gene unclear. CDR1 and CDR2 (germline): GTSNPN, SVGIG (reference sequence). V shed 4 bases and J shed 4 bases, with 5 bases lying between them. CDR3 length: 12 amino acids. DNA of the CDR3: TGTGCCTGGAATCTGTATAATTCACCCCTCCACTTT. It yields the protein CAWNLYNSPLHF.

The gene calls are TRBV6-6 and TRBJ2-5; D not resolved. This CDR3 has 14 residues. With 0 bases removed from V and 4 bases from J, the gap between germline ends came to 9 bases. In germline, CDR1 is MNHNY, CDR2 SVGAGI (reference sequence). Here the CDR3 DNA reads TGTGCCAGCAGTTACTCGACTGGACGAGAGACCCAGTACTTC. Translation gives CASSYSTGRETQYF.

This clone was recorded only once. The chain employs TRBV27 and TRBJ2-3; D ambiguous. The germline V and J ends were trimmed by 6 bases and 0 bases, with 10 bases remaining between them. The CDR3 is made up of 14 amino acids. CDR1 is MNHEY and CDR2 is SMNVEV in the germline V gene (reference sequence). The CDR3 is CASSLKDSTDTQYF. The CDR3 DNA follows: TGTGCCAGCAGCTTAAAGGACAGCACAGATACGCAGTATTTT.